Listed here are 29 T cell receptor beta chains from one sample, sequenced in a study of PD-L1 blockade in urothelial cancer (TCRdb year 2017). Library method: the immunoSEQ multiplex PCR assay. TCRdb limited this immuneACCESS table to in-frame rearrangements with V and J called. A share of clones is missing; checked studies link under half to unresolved V genes, and the rest is unexplained. For this sample the table gives 35,000 to 40,000 clones, of which 35% to 40% were detected only once. The top ten clonotypes cover 8.9% of the sample. What this sample's time point label stands for: pretreatment tumor sample. Sequenced material: tumor tissue, taken before atezolizumab (anti-PD-L1) treatment. The receptors here all came from a man in his fifties or sixties with urothelial cancer.

This clone has only a few counts. Written as DNA, the CDR3 is TGTGCCAGCAGCCCGGGAATCTATTCTGGAAACACCATATATTTT. The encoded protein is CASSPGIYSGNTIYF. The V and J genes are TRBV11-3 and TRBJ1-3; D not certain. V lost 5 bases and J lost 1, with 12 bases in between. In germline, CDR1 is SGHNT, CDR2 YENEEA. The CDR3 runs to 15 residues.

There are a few counts of this clone. The V and J genes are TRBV7-5 and TRBJ1-1; the table's TRBD1 call for D was not verified on the DNA. TRBV7-5 is a known pseudogene. The CDR3 runs to 14 residues. The CDR3: CASSQQGRNTEAFF. In DNA form, the CDR3 reads TGTGCCAGCAGCCAACAGGGGCGGAACACTGAAGCTTTCTTT.

This clone occurred a few times. The chain couples TRBV5-1 to TRBJ2-1, with 9 nucleotides matching TRBD1. This CDR3 spans 15 amino acids. Per the germline V gene, CDR1 is SGHRS and CDR2 is YFSETQ. V trimming: 3 bases; J trimming: 14 bases; junction bases outside the gene matches: 15. Here the CDR3 reads CASSWSPGQGGRKFF. CDR3 nucleotides: TGCGCCAGCAGCTGGTCCCCGGGACAGGGTGGTCGAAAGTTCTTC.

The V call is TRBV28, the J call TRBJ1-5; D is perhaps TRBD1 (6 bases). Trimming took off 3 bases at V and 0 bases at J, with 9 bases between the two ends. This CDR3 spans 15 amino acids. Germline lookup yields CDR1 MDHEN and CDR2 SYDVKM. The CDR3 DNA is TGTGCCAGCAGTTTTCACAGGGCTAGCAATCAGCCCCAGCATTTT. Translation gives CASSFHRASNQPQHF.

The rearrangement uses TRBV28 and TRBJ2-7; D is unclear. Germline CDR1 reads MDHEN; CDR2 reads SYDVKM. Between the trimmed V and J ends, which lost 6 bases and 4 bases, there was a span of 16 bases. The CDR3 covers 14 residues. The DNA of the CDR3 is TGTGCCAGCAGGACCGACCGAGGACCATACGAGCAGTACTTC. This encodes CASRTDRGPYEQYF.

This clone was seen many times. The CDR3 region is CASHKREGSEETQYF. The CDR3 DNA is TGTGCCAGCCATAAGAGAGAGGGGTCAGAAGAGACCCAGTACTTC. The V and J genes are TRBV11-3 and TRBJ2-5; D possibly matches TRBD1 or TRBD2 (5 bases each). The V end was cut by 8 bases, the J end by 3 bases, with 19 bases between. Germline V gives CDR1 SGHNT, CDR2 YENEEA. The CDR3 is made up of 15 amino acids.

This clone has a handful of counts. The chain joins TRBV19 to TRBJ2-1; TRBD2 agrees at 15 bases. The germline V gene has CDR1 LNHDA and CDR2 SQIVND (reference sequence). The CDR3 has 16 amino acids. The V segment lost 6 bases and the J segment 5 bases; nucleotides outside the gene matches: 5. CDR3 region: CASRRGLAGGNNEQFF. The CDR3 DNA reads as TGTGCCAGTAGAAGGGGACTAGCGGGGGGAAACAATGAGCAGTTCTTC. The full variable domain, in which reference TRBV19 and TRBJ2-1 provide the parts outside the CDR3, is DGGITQSPKYLFRKEGQNVTLSCEQNLNHDAMYWYRQDPGQGLRLIYYSQIVNDFQKGDIAEGYSVSREKKESFPLTVTSAQKNPTAFYLCASRRGLAGGNNEQFFGPGTRLTVL.

Only a few counts were recorded for this clone. A read error may account for a junction end that differs from germline. The chain carries TRBV6-8 and TRBJ2-3; 10 bases align to TRBD1. The CDR3 contains 15 residues. Germline V gene sequence: CDR1 MNHGY, CDR2 SAAAGT. CDR3 coding DNA: TGTGCCATCAGTTCGACAGGGGGCTCGACAGATACGCAGTATTTT. Residues: CAISSTGGSTDTQYF.

The chain is built from TRBV23-1 and TRBJ2-2, with D unresolved. Being an ORF, TRBV23-1 has a function that is uncertain. This CDR3 is 16 amino acids long. The V and J ends lost 6 bases and 0 bases respectively, with 14 bases between them. The CDR3 bases are TGCGCCAGCAGGGTCCGTAGGGCCACGAACACCGGGGAGCTGTTTTTT. This gives the protein CASRVRRATNTGELFF.

The rearrangement uses TRBV5-8 and TRBJ1-5; a weak D match, TRBD1 (5 bases). Germline V gene lookup returns CDR1 SGHTS and CDR2 YDEGEE. There are 15 residues in the CDR3. Trimming left V 7 bases short and J 0 bases short, with 14 bases between. The CDR3 region has the DNA TGTGCCAGCGGAGCAGGGAGGGTTAGCAATCAGCCCCAGCATTTT. Amino acids: CASGAGRVSNQPQHF.

The chain couples TRBV19 to TRBJ1-1, with a weak D call TRBD1 (5 bases). Trimming removed 7 bases at V and 2 bases at J, with 14 bases between. The germline gives CDR1 LNHDA, CDR2 SQIVND (reference sequence). The CDR3 totals 14 residues. CDR3 DNA: TGTGCCAGTACCAGGGAACAGCTCAACACTGAAGCTTTCTTT. It specifies CASTREQLNTEAFF. Using reference TRBV19 and TRBJ1-1 for the parts outside the CDR3, the full variable domain is DGGITQSPKYLFRKEGQNVTLSCEQNLNHDAMYWYRQDPGQGLRLIYYSQIVNDFQKGDIAEGYSVSREKKESFPLTVTSAQKNPTAFYLCASTREQLNTEAFFGQGTRLTVV.

About this clone itself: The junction departs from germline at one end; a sequencing error may be responsible. The genes are TRBV10-1 and TRBJ2-3, with D perhaps being TRBD1 or TRBD2 (5 bases each). The germline CDR1 and CDR2 sequences are WNHNN and SYGVQD (reference sequence). This CDR3 is 15 amino acids long. CDR3 DNA sequence: TGCGCCAGCAGTGAAGCCCGGGGTTTACAGGATACACAGTATTTT. This translates into CASSEARGLQDTQYF.

This clone appeared a few times. The V and J genes are TRBV19 and TRBJ1-6; D not certain. The V gene lost 4 bases and the J gene lost 12 bases, with 10 bases spanning the gap. CDR1 LNHDA and CDR2 SQIVND come from the germline V gene (reference sequence). The length of the CDR3 is 12 residues. The CDR3, as DNA: TGTGCCAGTAGTAGATACGGCGAACCCCTCCACTTT. Amino acid sequence: CASSRYGEPLHF.

The gene calls are TRBV29-1 and TRBJ1-1, with 11 bases that match TRBD1. J was trimmed by 4 bases and V by 7 bases; bases with no gene match: 8. CDR1 is SQVTM and CDR2 is ANQGSEA in the germline V gene. The CDR3 has 14 residues. The CDR3 sequence is CSGRTGGWVTEAFF. The CDR3 region has the DNA TGCAGCGGCAGGACAGGGGGCTGGGTCACTGAAGCTTTCTTT.

The gene calls are TRBV11-3 and TRBJ2-5, with a tentative D call TRBD1 (5 bases). Looked up from germline, CDR1 is SGHNT and CDR2 is YENEEA. The CDR3 runs to 14 residues. The germline V and J ends were trimmed by 4 bases and 0 bases, with 9 bases remaining between them. CDR3 region: CASSSPGYQETQYF. The CDR3 nucleotides read TGTGCCAGCAGCTCACCAGGGTACCAAGAGACCCAGTACTTC.

The chain combines TRBV10-2 with TRBJ1-4; D remains unclear. Germline V CDR1 and CDR2: WSHSY, SAAADI. The ends were cut back, 3 bases at V and 0 bases at J, with 23 bases in the middle. The CDR3 is 20 amino acids. CDR3 amino acids: CASSELGFGLTVATNEKLFF. In nucleotides, the CDR3 is TGCGCCAGCAGTGAACTGGGGTTTGGGTTAACAGTCGCAACTAATGAAAAACTGTTTTTT.

This clone was detected only a few times. The chain is built from TRBV30 and TRBJ2-4; 13 bases line up with TRBD2. The CDR3 covers 14 residues. Germline V gene sequence: CDR1 GTSNPN, CDR2 SVGIG (reference sequence). Unmatched junction bases numbered 8, after V lost 7 bases and J lost 8 bases. The chain's CDR3 is CAFRTSGGPDIQYF. The CDR3 nucleotides are TGTGCCTTTAGGACTAGCGGGGGACCGGACATTCAGTACTTC.

CDR3 sequence: CASSQQPGPSYEQYF. The CDR3, as DNA: TGTGCCAGCTCACAGCAGCCGGGCCCTTCCTACGAGCAGTACTTC. The chain uses TRBV18 and TRBJ2-7; D not resolved. Deletions cut 4 bases from V and 1 base from J, with 14 bases between. CDR1 and CDR2 from the germline V gene are KGHSH and LQKENI. The CDR3 spans 15 residues.

This clone showed up just a few times. The chain combines TRBV14 with TRBJ2-6, with D hard to call. Germline-derived CDR1 and CDR2 are SGHDN and FVKESK. The CDR3 contains 19 residues. V was shortened by 0 bases and J by 0 bases, with 15 bases between the two germline ends. The CDR3 loop reads CASSQELIRWTSGANVLTF. The CDR3 coding sequence is TGTGCCAGCAGCCAAGAACTTATCCGGTGGACCTCTGGGGCCAACGTCCTGACTTTC.

This chain uses TRBV9 with TRBJ1-1; 7 bases match TRBD1. Germline CDR1 is SGDLS and CDR2 is YYNGEE. The CDR3 has 13 amino acids. Trimming cost V 6 bases and J 8 bases; bases outside gene matches: 10. The CDR3 loop is CASKARGPTEAFF. CDR3 bases: TGTGCCAGCAAAGCGAGGGGGCCCACGGAAGCTTTCTTT.

The genes are TRBV19 and TRBJ2-1; D uncertain. Trimming removed 5 bases at V and 7 bases at J, with 6 bases between. Germline lookup yields CDR1 LNHDA and CDR2 SQIVND (reference sequence). This CDR3 is built from 11 residues. In DNA form, the CDR3 reads TGTGCCAGTAGTGGAAAGAATGAGCAGTTCTTC. It specifies CASSGKNEQFF.

The rearrangement uses TRBV5-1 and TRBJ2-3; no clear D gene. Per germline, CDR1 SGHRS and CDR2 YFSETQ. The CDR3 is made up of 15 amino acids. Trimming removed 0 bases from V and 1 base from J, with 9 bases in between. CDR3 region: CASSLEGLGTDTQYF. The CDR3, as DNA: TGCGCCAGCAGCTTGGAAGGGTTGGGCACAGATACGCAGTATTTT. Full variable domain (rest looked up from reference TRBV5-1 and TRBJ2-3): KAGVTQTPRYLIKTRGQQVTLSCSPISGHRSVSWYQQTPGQGLQFLFEYFSETQRNKGNFPGRFSGRQFSNSRSEMNVSTLELGDSALYLCASSLEGLGTDTQYFGPGTRLTVL.

This chain joins TRBV9 and TRBJ2-1; 8 bases map to TRBD1. The germline V gene encodes CDR1 SGDLS and CDR2 YYNGEE. Trimming at V came to 0 bases and at J to 3 bases, leaving 2 bases not matched to a gene. The CDR3 is made up of 15 amino acids. DNA for the CDR3: TGTGCCAGCAGCGTAGAGGGGACAGGCTACAATGAGCAGTTCTTC. Protein sequence: CASSVEGTGYNEQFF.

This clone was counted between two and nine times. DNA for the CDR3: TGTGCCAGCAGCGTAGAGGTCATGAACACTGAAGCTTTCTTT. Translation: CASSVEVMNTEAFF. V gene TRBV9 combines with J gene TRBJ1-1; no reliable D call. Germline CDR1 reads SGDLS; CDR2 reads YYNGEE. Trimming removed 0 bases at V and 0 bases at J, with 6 bases between. CDR3 length: 14 residues.

The V gene is TRBV19, the J gene TRBJ2-3; 9 bases agree with TRBD1. There are 17 residues in the CDR3. Germline trimming cut 5 bases from V and 7 bases from J; bases unmatched to any gene: 16. The germline gives CDR1 LNHDA, CDR2 SQIVND (reference sequence). The CDR3 sequence: CASSPQPGQGFSNTQYF. The CDR3, as DNA: TGTGCCAGTAGTCCACAACCGGGACAGGGTTTTTCAAATACGCAGTATTTT.

V is TRBV18 and J is TRBJ1-1, with D perhaps TRBD1 (6 bases). CDR1 is KGHSH, CDR2 LQKENI, per germline. V was pared by 3 bases and J by 0 bases, with 14 bases between. This CDR3 contains 16 residues. The CDR3 sequence: CASSPPQGRVNTEAFF. The CDR3 coding sequence is TGTGCCAGCTCACCGCCTCAGGGGCGCGTGAACACTGAAGCTTTCTTT.

Concerning this clone itself: Mismatch with germline at one junction end may stem from a read error. In nucleotides, the CDR3 is TGCGCCAGCAGGGACGCGGGGGCTCAGCAAGAGACTCAGTACTTC. Its protein is CASRDAGAQQETQYF. The chain is built from TRBV5-1 and TRBJ2-5, with D perhaps matching TRBD2 (7 bases). The CDR3 loop spans 15 amino acids. Germline CDR1 reads SGHRS; CDR2 reads YFSETQ. Based on the CDR3 plus reference TRBV5-1 and TRBJ2-5, the full variable domain is KAGVTQTPRYLIKTRGQQVTLSCSPISGHRSVSWYQQTPGQGLQFLFEYFSETQRNKGNFPGRFSGRQFSNSRSEMNVSTLELGDSALYLCASRDAGAQQETQYFGPGTRLLVL.

The chain combines TRBV1 with TRBJ2-7; the D call of TRBD1 is as the table states it, not checked on the DNA. TRBV1 is noted as a pseudogene. This CDR3 region has 14 residues. CDR3 nucleotides: TGCGCCAGCAGCCAAGAGGGGGCAGCTTACGAGCAGTACTTC. Translation: CASSQEGAAYEQYF.

The CDR3 sequence: CASSPTEPGQPQHF. The CDR3 DNA follows: TGCGCCAGCAGCCCTACAGAGCCTGGGCAGCCCCAGCATTTT. V usage is TRBV5-1 and J usage is TRBJ1-5; D is uncertain. CDR1 is SGHRS and CDR2 is YFSETQ in the germline V gene. The germline V and J ends were trimmed by 4 bases and 7 bases, with 15 bases remaining between them. The CDR3 consists of 14 residues. The full variable domain, completed using reference TRBV5-1 and TRBJ1-5, is KAGVTQTPRYLIKTRGQQVTLSCSPISGHRSVSWYQQTPGQGLQFLFEYFSETQRNKGNFPGRFSGRQFSNSRSEMNVSTLELGDSALYLCASSPTEPGQPQHFGDGTRLSIL.